This entry lists 19 T cell receptor beta chains sequenced from one sample in a study of T-cell memory formation after mild COVID-19. TCRdb called the 5' RACE reads again in MiXCR, with one record for every CDR3 protein. The table shows around 260,000 distinct CDR3 sequences, with 15% to 20% occurring only once. The material sequenced was PBMCs or a T cell subset sorted from them (not recorded which). These TCRs come from a man aged 18-30 years who had mild COVID-19 (a few samples of this study predate the infection). Cell type and time point are not known.

There are a few counts of this clonotype. The chain joins TRBV11-2 to TRBJ1-2; a possible D gene is TRBD1 (5 bases). With 5 bases removed from V and 6 bases from J, the gap between germline ends came to 19 bases. There are 15 residues in the CDR3. Germline V lookup: CDR1 SGHAT, CDR2 FQNNGV. CDR3 protein: CASSPSVDSSHGYTF. The CDR3 DNA follows: TGTGCCAGCAGCCCCTCCGTCGACAGTAGCCATGGCTACACCTTC.

This sequence joins TRBV5-6 and TRBJ2-3; D is ambiguous. Trimming shortened V by 3 bases and J by 9 bases, and 11 bases separated the two germline ends. This CDR3 comprises 12 residues. Germline CDR1 is SGHDT and CDR2 is YYEEEE. The CDR3 reads CASSSLVGTQYF. The CDR3 DNA sequence: TGTGCCAGCAGCTCCCTCGTAGGGACGCAGTATTTT.

This clonotype came up a few times. This sequence joins TRBV12-3 or TRBV12-4 and TRBJ2-1; D uncertain. This CDR3 has 14 residues. With 6 bases removed from V and 4 bases from J, the gap between germline ends came to 13 bases. CDR3 sequence: CASRASPAYNEQFF. The CDR3 DNA follows: TGTGCCAGCAGAGCCAGTCCGGCTTACAATGAGCAGTTCTTC.

This clonotype was seen more than once but under ten times. The V gene is TRBV5-1, the J gene TRBJ2-5; 11 nucleotides align to TRBD2. J gave up 5 bases and V 6 bases, and 18 bases lay outside the gene matches. CDR3 length: 18 amino acids. CDR1 SGHRS and CDR2 YFSETQ come from the germline V gene. In DNA form, the CDR3 reads TGCGCCAGCACTCGTCGGCCCGGGAGGACTAGCGGGTCTGAGACCCAGTACTTC. Translation: CASTRRPGRTSGSETQYF.

The V call is TRBV7-2, the J call TRBJ2-4; D perhaps matches TRBD1 (6 bases). The ends were cut back, 2 bases at V and 0 bases at J, with 11 bases in the middle. This CDR3 contains 16 residues. The germline V gene has CDR1 SGHTA and CDR2 FQGNSA. CDR3 protein: CASSLSGQLAKNIQYF. DNA of the CDR3: TGTGCCAGCAGCTTAAGCGGACAGCTAGCCAAAAACATTCAGTACTTC.

This chain uses TRBV6-5 with TRBJ1-6; maybe TRBD1 (6 bases). The CDR3 is 14 amino acids. From germline, CDR1 is MNHEY and CDR2 SVGAGI. V gave up 6 bases and J gave up 10 bases, with 16 bases separating them. CDR3 region: CASRLGGGISPLHF. Here the CDR3 DNA reads TGTGCCAGCAGGCTGGGAGGGGGTATCTCACCCCTCCACTTT.

In this sample, this clonotype turned up a few times. The chain has TRBV6-5 and TRBJ1-2; the D is unclear. With 6 bases removed from V and 6 bases from J, the gap between germline ends came to 20 bases. The CDR3 is 15 amino acids. Germline V gene lookup returns CDR1 MNHEY and CDR2 SVGAGI. Here the CDR3 reads CASSSPVATVHGYTF. The CDR3 region has the DNA TGTGCCAGCAGCTCACCTGTAGCTACGGTCCATGGCTACACCTTC.

A few counts support this clonotype. The V and J genes are TRBV5-1 and TRBJ2-3, with 10 bases fitting TRBD2. The ends lost 7 bases at V and 2 bases at J; junction bases unmatched: 10. CDR1 is SGHRS and CDR2 is YFSETQ in the germline V gene. CDR3 length: 16 residues. Here the CDR3 reads CASYVGLAKNTDTQYF. Here the CDR3 DNA reads TGCGCCAGCTATGTGGGACTAGCGAAGAACACAGATACGCAGTATTTT.

V and J are TRBV3-1 and TRBJ2-7; a possible D gene is TRBD2 (6 bases). This CDR3 is 13 amino acids long. CDR1 and CDR2 (germline): LGHDT, YNNKEL (reference sequence). V was trimmed by 6 bases and J by 5 bases, leaving 14 bases between them. The CDR3 coding sequence is TGTGCCAGCAGGGCCGGGCCGGGGGACGAGCAGTACGTC. This encodes CASRAGPGDEQYV.

V usage is TRBV6-5 and J usage is TRBJ1-2; D remains ambiguous. The CDR3 has 15 amino acids. V gave up 0 bases and J gave up 7 bases, with 15 bases separating them. The germline V gene has CDR1 MNHEY and CDR2 SVGAGI. CDR3: CASSYSSNSQRGYTF. In nucleotides, the CDR3 is TGTGCCAGCAGTTACTCTTCCAACAGCCAGCGTGGCTACACCTTC.

This clonotype was observed a few times. The chain uses TRBV5-1 and TRBJ1-1; the match to TRBD1 covers 7 bases. Germline assignment: CDR1 SGHRS and CDR2 YFSETQ. The CDR3 has 18 amino acids. Unmatched junction bases numbered 12, after V lost 0 bases and J lost 1 base. This CDR3 is CASSLDLEGALSNTEAFF. Written as DNA, the CDR3 is TGCGCCAGCAGCTTGGATCTGGAGGGGGCGCTTTCGAACACTGAAGCTTTCTTT.

As concerns this clonotype: The junction departs from the called germline gene at one end, perhaps through a read error. This rearrangement joins TRBV12-3 or TRBV12-4 to TRBJ1-5; TRBD1 agrees at 7 bases. The CDR3 length is 16 residues. The CDR3 spells CASSLLGGGGNHPQHF. The CDR3 coding sequence is TGTGCCAGCAGTTTATTGGGGGGAGGGGGCAATCACCCCCAGCATTTT.

This chain links TRBV20-1 with TRBJ1-1; D is ambiguous. The CDR3 has 12 residues. The V end lost 1 base, the J end lost 6 bases, and 9 bases lay between the germline ends. Germline V gene lookup returns CDR1 DFQATT and CDR2 SNEGSKA (reference sequence). The CDR3 here is CSARALDAEAFF. DNA for the CDR3: TGCAGTGCTAGAGCCCTAGACGCTGAAGCTTTCTTT.

The rearrangement links TRBV6-5 to TRBJ1-1, with D possibly TRBD1 on 6 matching bases. Trimming stripped 2 bases from V and 4 bases from J, with 14 bases between. The CDR3 length is 15 residues. CDR1 is MNHEY, CDR2 SVGAGI, per germline. CDR3 protein: CASSYGGGRGTEAFF. The DNA for the CDR3 is TGTGCCAGCAGTTACGGCGGGGGGCGAGGCACTGAAGCTTTCTTT.

This chain uses TRBV4-3 with TRBJ2-7; possible D gene TRBD2, 6 bases. The ends were cut back, 4 bases at V and 6 bases at J, with 13 bases in the middle. Germline V CDR1 and CDR2: LGHNA, YSLEER. CDR3 size: 13 residues. CDR3 sequence reads: CASSPKIGGEQYF. The CDR3 DNA reads as TGCGCCAGCAGCCCCAAGATCGGGGGCGAGCAGTACTTC.

In its sample, this clonotype was seen many times. This chain joins TRBV20-1 and TRBJ2-7; TRBD2 aligns across 7 bases. The CDR3 length is 12 residues. Germline CDR1 reads DFQATT; CDR2 reads SNEGSKA (reference sequence). V was clipped by 5 bases and J by 0 bases; unmatched bases: 1. CDR3 sequence: CSARDYSYEQYF. The CDR3 DNA reads as TGCAGTGCTCGGGACTACTCCTACGAGCAGTACTTC.

This clonotype was seen more than once but under ten times. The DNA for the CDR3 is TGTGCCAGCAGCTTGAGGGGGAGGGTCGGCAATCAGCCCCAGCATTTT. Encoded protein: CASSLRGRVGNQPQHF. The chain has TRBV7-2 and TRBJ1-5; TRBD1 is a possible D gene (6 bases). Germline V gene data show CDR1 as SGHTA and CDR2 as FQGNSA. This CDR3 region has 16 residues. V was shortened by 3 bases and J by 2 bases, with 14 bases between the two germline ends.

This clonotype was recorded many times. The chain is built from TRBV5-1 and TRBJ2-3; 8 bases match TRBD2. Per the germline V gene, CDR1 is SGHRS and CDR2 is YFSETQ. The CDR3 runs 14 residues. Trimming took 2 bases from V and 1 from J; bases not matched to a gene: 0. DNA for the CDR3: TGCGCCAGCAGCTTTAGCGGGGGCACAGATACGCAGTATTTT. Translation: CASSFSGGTDTQYF.

The chain employs TRBV4-2 and TRBJ2-3; 7 nucleotides match TRBD1. Per the germline V gene, CDR1 is LGHNA and CDR2 is YNFKEQ. This CDR3 is 16 amino acids long. Trimming cost V 2 bases and J 0 bases; bases outside gene matches: 5. CDR3 sequence (DNA): TGTGCCAGCAGCCAACTGGGACAGTCTAGCACAGATACGCAGTATTTT. Translated: CASSQLGQSSTDTQYF.